Listed here are 27 T cell receptor beta chains from one sample, sequenced in a study of blood T cell repertoires in COVID-19. The repertoire was sequenced with immunoSEQ multiplex PCR; TCRdb's copy has only in-frame clones and lacks some. The sample lists 97,000 or so clones; approximately 80% were seen once. The sample taken for sequencing was peripheral blood. The source of these receptors is an older man with acute or convalescent COVID-19.

The chain carries TRBV6-1 and TRBJ2-3, with D perhaps matching TRBD2 (5 bases). V was shortened by 5 bases and J by 1 base, with 7 bases between the two germline ends. Germline lookup yields CDR1 MNHNS and CDR2 SASEGT. The CDR3 has 13 amino acids. The CDR3 DNA sequence: TGTGCCAGCAGTCAACTAGGCACAGATACGCAGTATTTT. Protein sequence: CASSQLGTDTQYF.

The CDR3 DNA reads TGTGCCAGCAGCGTAGATCCGGGGAGTTTGATAAATGAGCAGTTCTTC. This codes for CASSVDPGSLINEQFF. J is TRBJ2-1 and V is TRBV9; D possibly corresponds to TRBD2 (5 bases). V was cut by 0 bases and J by 7 bases, with 17 bases left in between. Germline V CDR1 and CDR2: SGDLS, YYNGEE. The CDR3 consists of 16 residues.

This clone occurred a few times. V is TRBV5-1 and J is TRBJ1-3; 8 nucleotides line up with TRBD1. The J segment lost 2 bases and the V segment lost 3 bases, leaving 4 bases of the junction unmatched. CDR3 size: 15 residues. The germline CDR1 and CDR2 sequences are SGHRS and YFSETQ. CDR3 sequence reads: CASSWDRKPGNTIYF. The CDR3 DNA reads TGCGCCAGCAGCTGGGACAGGAAGCCTGGAAACACCATATATTTT.

This clone was observed a single time. The CDR3 DNA reads as TGTGCCACCGGACAGCTTCCAACTAATGAAAAACTGTTTTTT. Residues: CATGQLPTNEKLFF. The rearrangement links TRBV2 to TRBJ1-4; a weak D match, TRBD1 (6 bases). The CDR3 consists of 14 residues. Germline V lookup: CDR1 SNHLY, CDR2 FYNNEI. V was trimmed by 10 bases and J by 0 bases, leaving 12 bases between them.

V usage is TRBV6-5 and J usage is TRBJ1-1; D perhaps matches TRBD1 (5 bases). CDR3 length: 16 residues. Germline values: CDR1 MNHEY, CDR2 SVGAGI. V lost 0 bases and J lost 2, with 13 bases in between. CDR3 residues: CASSYSIVRDNTEAFF. The CDR3 DNA sequence: TGTGCCAGCAGTTACTCGATCGTGCGGGACAACACTGAAGCTTTCTTT.

This CDR3 is CASSTLTSVGAETQYF. The CDR3 DNA follows: TGTGCCAGTAGTACCTTGACTAGTGTCGGGGCGGAGACCCAGTACTTC. The rearrangement joins TRBV19 to TRBJ2-5; tentatively, D is TRBD2 (6 bases). The V and J ends lost 4 bases and 5 bases respectively, with 20 bases between them. The CDR3 runs 16 residues. Germline V CDR1 and CDR2: LNHDA, SQIVND (reference sequence).

V gene TRBV5-6 combines with J gene TRBJ2-7; D not resolved. Germline CDR1 is SGHDT and CDR2 is YYEEEE. Trimming took 2 bases from V and 1 from J, leaving 7 bases between them. CDR3 size: 13 residues. The CDR3 sequence: CASSFAGSYEQYF. The CDR3 coding sequence is TGTGCCAGCAGCTTCGCCGGTTCCTACGAGCAGTACTTC.

J is TRBJ2-7 and V is TRBV11-2; D ambiguous. The CDR3 length is 16 residues. Germline V CDR1 and CDR2: SGHAT, FQNNGV. Trimming left V 1 base short and J 6 bases short, with 19 bases between. DNA of the CDR3: TGTGCCAGCAGCTTAGGATCGGGTAAAGCGATCGGCGAGCAGTACTTC. Amino acid sequence: CASSLGSGKAIGEQYF.

This clone counts as medium-sized. The chain combines TRBV9 with TRBJ2-1; 11 nucleotides agree with TRBD2. Losses at the gene ends were 4 bases for V and 14 bases for J; bases not matched to a gene: 14. CDR3 length: 15 residues. CDR1 SGDLS and CDR2 YYNGEE come from the germline V gene. The chain's CDR3 is CASSPTELSGGGKFF. Written as DNA, the CDR3 is TGTGCCAGCAGCCCCACCGAACTTAGCGGGGGGGGTAAGTTCTTC. The full variable domain, with the rest looked up from reference TRBV9 and TRBJ2-1, is DSGVTQTPKHLITATGQRVTLRCSPRSGDLSVYWYQQSLDQGLQFLIQYYNGEERAKGNILERFSAQQFPDLHSELNLSSLELGDSALYFCASSPTELSGGGKFFGPGTRLTVL.

This chain links TRBV19 with TRBJ2-7, with 10 nucleotides matching TRBD2. The CDR3 has 14 residues. Germline V gene lookup returns CDR1 LNHDA and CDR2 SQIVND (reference sequence). V was clipped by 5 bases and J by 6 bases; unmatched bases: 7. CDR3 sequence reads: CASSPPLAGSEQYF. In nucleotides, the CDR3 is TGTGCCAGTAGTCCTCCACTAGCGGGAAGCGAGCAGTACTTC.

The chain recombines TRBV30 with TRBJ1-2, with D maybe TRBD1 (5 bases). Germline V CDR1 and CDR2: GTSNPN, SVGIG (reference sequence). Trimming removed 2 bases at V and 2 bases at J, with 9 bases between. This CDR3 has 13 amino acids. CDR3 region: CAWSPDRNYGYTF. The CDR3 region has the DNA TGTGCCTGGAGTCCCGACAGAAACTATGGCTACACCTTC.

The gene calls are TRBV7-9 and TRBJ1-1; 7 nucleotides align to TRBD1. There are 17 residues in the CDR3. Unmatched junction bases numbered 17, after V lost 6 bases and J lost 4 bases. Per germline, CDR1 SEHNR and CDR2 FQNEAQ (reference sequence). As DNA, the CDR3 is TGTGCCAGCAGTAACCGAGGACAGGCCGCGTTGGGCACTGAAGCTTTCTTT. Protein sequence: CASSNRGQAALGTEAFF.

The CDR3 spells CASSLALAITGELFF. Here the CDR3 DNA reads TGCGCCAGCAGCTTGGCACTAGCCATCACCGGGGAGCTGTTTTTT. The J gene is TRBJ2-2, the V gene TRBV5-1, with a weak D call TRBD2 (6 bases). Germline CDR1 SGHRS, CDR2 YFSETQ. The CDR3 runs 15 residues. The V end was cut by 0 bases, the J end by 4 bases, with 10 bases between. Using reference TRBV5-1 and TRBJ2-2 for the parts outside the CDR3, the full variable domain is KAGVTQTPRYLIKTRGQQVTLSCSPISGHRSVSWYQQTPGQGLQFLFEYFSETQRNKGNFPGRFSGRQFSNSRSEMNVSTLELGDSALYLCASSLALAITGELFFGEGSRLTVL.

In this sample, this clone turned up once. The chain employs TRBV7-2 and TRBJ1-4; D gene unclear. Germline assignment: CDR1 SGHTA and CDR2 FQGNSA. Trimming cost V 5 bases and J 1 base, with 8 bases left between them. The CDR3 has 14 residues. Here the CDR3 reads CASSPFGTNEKLFF. DNA for the CDR3: TGTGCCAGCAGCCCTTTCGGAACTAATGAAAAACTGTTTTTT.

This chain joins TRBV5-6 and TRBJ2-2; 12 bases fit TRBD1. Germline V CDR1 and CDR2: SGHDT, YYEEEE. This CDR3 contains 16 residues. The V segment lost 4 bases and the J segment 7 bases; nucleotides outside the gene matches: 8. CDR3 loop: CASSQKGQGANGELFF. The DNA for the CDR3 is TGTGCCAGCAGCCAAAAGGGACAGGGGGCGAACGGGGAGCTGTTTTTT.

There are a few counts of this clone. V usage is TRBV7-6 and J usage is TRBJ2-1; TRBD2 matches at 10 bases. The V and J ends lost 3 bases and 7 bases, in that order; junction bases with no gene match: 9. From germline, CDR1 is SGHVS and CDR2 FNYEAQ. This CDR3 comprises 16 residues. CDR3 protein: CASSFNPGTSVNEQFF. The CDR3 nucleotides read TGTGCCAGCAGCTTCAACCCCGGGACTAGCGTGAATGAGCAGTTCTTC.

The chain employs TRBV6-6 and TRBJ2-7, with TRBD2 as a possible D gene (6 bases). The CDR3 length is 15 residues. The germline CDR1 and CDR2 sequences are MNHNY and SVGAGI (reference sequence). V was pared by 2 bases and J by 2 bases, with 13 bases between. In nucleotides, the CDR3 is TGTGCCAGCAGTTACCTCGAGACTAGTCCCTACGAGCAGTACTTC. Amino acid sequence: CASSYLETSPYEQYF.

The chain couples TRBV30 to TRBJ1-4; TRBD1 matches at 8 bases. The CDR3 loop spans 13 amino acids. V lost 5 bases and J lost 6; bases outside the gene matches: 5. Looked up from germline, CDR1 is GTSNPN and CDR2 is SVGIG (reference sequence). CDR3 in DNA: TGTGCCTGGCAGGGGGCCCTAGATGAAAAACTGTTTTTT. It yields the protein CAWQGALDEKLFF.

This chain links TRBV5-6 with TRBJ2-2; perhaps TRBD1 as D (5 bases). CDR3 size: 18 residues. Germline CDR1 and CDR2: SGHDT and YYEEEE. The V gene lost 3 bases and the J gene lost 4 bases, with 22 bases spanning the gap. CDR3 nucleotides: TGTGCCAGCAGCTCTCTGACCCAGGGAAAGGCGTCCACCGGGGAGCTGTTTTTT. It codes for CASSSLTQGKASTGELFF. Full variable domain (outside the CDR3, taken from reference TRBV5-6 and TRBJ2-2): DAGVTQSPTHLIKTRGQQVTLRCSPKSGHDTVSWYQQALGQGPQFIFQYYEEEERQRGNFPDRFSGHQFPNYSSELNVNALLLGDSALYLCASSSLTQGKASTGELFFGEGSRLTVL.

This chain connects TRBV6-6 to TRBJ2-3; 14 positions agree with TRBD2. The V and J ends lost 6 bases and 4 bases, in that order; junction bases with no gene match: 3. CDR3 length equals 15 residues. CDR1 is MNHNY and CDR2 is SVGAGI in the germline V gene (reference sequence). The CDR3 nucleotides are TGTGCCAGCAGATTGACTAGCGGGGGGGCAGATACGCAGTATTTT. Protein: CASRLTSGGADTQYF.

This chain links TRBV10-1 with TRBJ2-3; tentative D call: TRBD1 (6 bases). Germline V gene lookup returns CDR1 WNHNN and CDR2 SYGVQD (reference sequence). This CDR3 region has 15 residues. Trimming stripped 2 bases from V and 2 bases from J, with 11 bases between. The DNA of the CDR3 is TGCGCCAGCAGTGAGCTACAGGGTTACACAGATACGCAGTATTTT. Protein: CASSELQGYTDTQYF.

V is TRBV12-5 and J is TRBJ2-4, with TRBD2 as a possible D gene (6 bases). Germline CDR1 LGHNT, CDR2 FRNRAP. The CDR3 has 15 residues. V lost 2 bases and J lost 0, with 8 bases in between. The CDR3 DNA is TGTGCTAGTGGTTTGACGGGACTAGCCAAAAACATTCAGTACTTC. Translation gives CASGLTGLAKNIQYF.

V is TRBV7-2 and J is TRBJ2-2, with D perhaps matching TRBD1 (6 bases). V lost 7 bases and J 2 bases, leaving 14 bases between the germline ends. This CDR3 comprises 15 residues. Germline V gene lookup returns CDR1 SGHTA and CDR2 FQGNSA. CDR3 sequence reads: CASNDRRTNTGELFF. The CDR3 DNA reads TGTGCCAGCAACGACAGGCGGACTAACACCGGGGAGCTGTTTTTT.

V and J are TRBV29-1 and TRBJ1-1; 7 bases agree with TRBD1. Trimming cost V 4 bases and J 1 base; bases outside gene matches: 3. Germline V gene data show CDR1 as SQVTM and CDR2 as ANQGSEA. The CDR3 is made up of 13 amino acids. DNA of the CDR3: TGCAGCGTTGGGGGACAGAGGAACACTGAAGCTTTCTTT. Translated: CSVGGQRNTEAFF.

The rearrangement uses TRBV24-1 and TRBJ1-2; D is uncertain. The CDR3 is 11 amino acids. Trimming stripped 3 bases from V and 6 bases from J, with 4 bases between. The V gene's germline CDR1 is KGHDR and CDR2 SFDVKD. The CDR3 reads CATSDLHGYTF. The DNA for the CDR3 is TGTGCCACCAGTGATCTTCATGGCTACACCTTC.

The V and J genes are TRBV29-1 and TRBJ2-5; 7 bases agree with TRBD1. The CDR3 is 15 residues long. Trimming removed 3 bases from V and 3 bases from J; junction bases left unmatched: 10. Germline V gene sequence: CDR1 SQVTM, CDR2 ANQGSEA. The CDR3 bases are TGCAGCGTTGAGGTACCGGGACAGAGAGAAGAGACCCAGTACTTC. Protein: CSVEVPGQREETQYF. The full variable domain, in which reference TRBV29-1 and TRBJ2-5 provide the parts outside the CDR3, is SAVISQKPSRDICQRGTSLTIQCQVDSQVTMMFWYRQQPGQSLTLIATANQGSEATYESGFVIDKFPISRPNLTFSTLTVSNMSPEDSSIYLCSVEVPGQREETQYFGPGTRLLVL.

The chain is built from TRBV6-1 and TRBJ2-5; 8 nucleotides agree with TRBD2. The trim removed 3 bases at V and 2 bases at J, leaving 14 bases unmatched. The length of the CDR3 is 18 residues. Germline CDR1 is MNHNS and CDR2 is SASEGT. CDR3 DNA: TGTGCCAGCAGTGAGGGGGCCCTAGCGGGTAAACAACAAGAGACCCAGTACTTC. It is translated as CASSEGALAGKQQETQYF.